One T cell receptor (beta chain) is described in this entry. No antigen is known for it. No base quality values were provided; no much bigger clone lies one nucleotide off. TCRbeta CDR3 regions were amplified from genomic DNA using the immunoSEQ Assay, a bias-controlled multiplex PCR. In the authors' own workflow: Within the assay, amplification of reference gene primers was used to estimate how many nucleated cells each sample contained. To quantify the absolute abundance of each unique TCRbeta CDR3 rearrangement, sequence reads were collapsed and filtered. Productive Simpson clonality was computed per sample as the square root of Simpson's diversity index over productive rearrangements. TCRdb mirrors the immuneACCESS table, restricted to in-frame sequences. Some clones are absent from its copies; in checked studies, under half trace to an unresolved V gene, and the reason for the others is unknown. V, J and clone size derive from that table, while D and trimming were established from the DNA sequence. The sample has about 75,000 clones on record, roughly 91% of them singletons. The top ten clonotypes cover approximately 19% of the sample.

The data stem from a study of blood T cell repertoires in COVID-19 (dated by TCRdb to about 2020). Describing the broader study: The collaborator samples originated in the United States, Italy and Spain and spanned the acute and convalescent phases of COVID-19. The material from the prospective study consisted of cDNA or gDNA derived from T cells, B-cell-depleted T cells, or PBMCs. Subjects who had been exposed to COVID-19, were actively infected with it, or had recovered from it provided the deeply sampled blood TCRbeta repertoires that made up the dataset. The repertoires were released in a freely available public database intended as a resource for research on the immune response to SARS-CoV-2. The samples were drawn from two sources: the first 160 participants of the ongoing ImmuneRACE study, and some 1,300 subjects contributed by 6 global collaborators. Sample metadata almost always included a de-identified subject ID, COVID-19 status, age in years and sex. Where available, HLA class I and class II types were obtained from metadata supplied by the sample provider rather than from assay-based typing. Summary of the overall study and its limitations: Clinical and demographic metadata were provided uncurated, with the amount varying by source and participant.

Each collaborating institution followed its own protocols to collect whole blood in K2EDTA tubes. For TCRbeta analysis, collaborators shipped samples as frozen whole blood, isolated PBMCs, or DNA extracted from either of those sample types. The CDR3 starts with the cysteine, ends with the phenylalanine, and has 14 residues. Solely the CDR3 DNA is kept, with 42 bases framed from the first base. From V the trimming removes 4 bases and from J it removes 2 bases, while the gene matches leave 4 bases of the junction unaccounted for. The germline V gene (reference sequence) specifies MNHEY as CDR1 and SMNVEV as CDR2.

The clonotype originates from a human donor in a cohort sampled during active COVID-19. The sequenced material came from peripheral blood. The V gene is TRBV27 and the J gene is TRBJ1-1; 7 of the junction bases match TRBD1. The nucleotide sequence reads TGTGCCAGCAGTTACAGGGGAAGTAACACTGAAGCTTTCTTT. This codes for CASSYRGSNTEAFF.